The rows below give T cell receptor beta chains drawn from one sample of a study of blood T cells in healthy people across ages. TCRdb used MiXCR to reprocess the 5' RACE reads, holding one entry per CDR3 protein. This table has 600,000 to 650,000 distinct CDR3 sequences, around 54% appearing once. The material sequenced was blood. The source of these receptors is a man aged 60-69 years in good health. Each CDR3 is given with its conserved first and last residue. Size values are once, few and many counts, or a class for expanded clones, and some rows have none.

v_call,j_call,clone_size,cdr3_aa
TRBV29-1,TRBJ2-7,few,CSVERDSYEQYF
TRBV19,-,-,CASSTGQQYNEQYF
TRBV20-1,TRBJ2-2,-,CSARDEGGQANTGELFF
TRBV7-2,TRBJ2-1,-,CASSLGTSGSNEQFF
TRBV5-1,TRBJ2-2,-,CASSDSTGELFF
TRBV5-1,TRBJ1-1,-,CASSLGGGTNTEAFF
TRBV6-1,TRBJ1-6,-,CASTLEGLLYNSPLHF
TRBV20-1,TRBJ1-3,-,CSAGPDGNTIYF
TRBV7-9,TRBJ2-6,-,CASSLALGSVLTF
TRBV10-3,TRBJ1-1,-,CAISEDRGITEAFF
TRBV25-1,TRBJ1-6,few,CASSLTGGRSPLHF
TRBV6-6,TRBJ1-4,once,CASSYQSNEKLFF
TRBV7-2,TRBJ2-6,-,CASSFLSGGAGANVLTF
TRBV20-1,TRBJ1-1,few,CSARRTAFAEAFF
TRBV20-1,TRBJ2-3,few,CSVRIAGSYTDTQYF
TRBV5-1,TRBJ1-2,-,CASSFSTQANYGYTF
TRBV9,-,once,CASRGQAGETQYF
TRBV20-1,TRBJ2-7,many,CSAHSGGPLYEQYF
TRBV12-3/TRBV12-4,TRBJ2-3,-,CADGDSTDTQYF
TRBV25-1,TRBJ2-6,-,CASSDLAGQLFPGANVLTF
TRBV9,TRBJ2-3,-,CASSSSGGTYTQYF
TRBV2,TRBJ2-5,-,CASSEGGTGLFNERYF
TRBV11-2,TRBJ2-4,few,CASSSFPSSGIQYF
TRBV6-1,TRBJ2-5,-,CASSEASGEETQYF
TRBV27,TRBJ2-7,-,CASVGGGPYEQYF
TRBV20-1,TRBJ1-5,few,CSASLGTGTQPQHF
TRBV29-1,TRBJ2-5,-,CGVPIAGGEETQYF
TRBV3-1,TRBJ2-3,-,CASSQEGKRESGTDTQYF
TRBV9,-,-,CASSAPSGGAKNIQYF
TRBV5-1,TRBJ2-7,-,CASSNWAYEQYF
TRBV4-2,TRBJ2-1,once,CASSPGGPSDKQFF
TRBV29-1,TRBJ1-6,-,CSPGGYNSPLHF
TRBV20-1,TRBJ2-7,many,CSAGGGLAGGQYEQYF
TRBV4-1,-,once,CASSQKFGQGETQYF
TRBV2,TRBJ2-3,-,CASSLLNPSTDTQYF
TRBV7-6,TRBJ2-5,-,CASSMGGGQETQYF
TRBV5-1,TRBJ2-5,-,CASSLAGGRKETQYF
TRBV5-1,TRBJ2-7,-,CASSPRGDIFTYEQYF